The clone carrying this T cell receptor (beta chain) showed up just a few times. Its antigen is not identified. The data were obtained in a study of blood T cells in healthy people across ages. Study-wide points: Versus aged donors, long-lived donors had higher diversity and more naive CD4+ cells. The unknown donor CMV status may have confounded expanded clonotype changes.

The CDR3 length is 15 residues. Germline V gene sequence: CDR1 SNHLY, CDR2 FYNNEI. V lost 0 bases, J lost 3 bases, and 9 bases lay in between. Donor samples were obtained from healthy Caucasian individuals from Russia, aged about 6 to 95. Together with a sample-barcoded 5' primer, a J-beta primer mix was included in a second PCR lasting about 7 to 11 cycles. With 12 random nucleotides, a template-switch adaptor tagged each individual cDNA molecule. TCRdb re-derived calls from the 5' RACE reads in MiXCR, one entry per CDR3 protein. Seen here are over a million distinct CDR3 sequences, roughly two fifths observed once, and the top ten hold about 4%.

This TCR was recovered from a woman aged 18-35 years in good health. The rearrangement links TRBV2 to TRBJ2-1, with D perhaps matching TRBD1 or TRBD2 (6 bases each). The sample comprised blood. The DNA of the CDR3 is TGTGCCAGCAGTGAAGCGGGGGGCCTCTACAATGAGCAGTTCTTC. Translating it yields CASSEAGGLYNEQFF.